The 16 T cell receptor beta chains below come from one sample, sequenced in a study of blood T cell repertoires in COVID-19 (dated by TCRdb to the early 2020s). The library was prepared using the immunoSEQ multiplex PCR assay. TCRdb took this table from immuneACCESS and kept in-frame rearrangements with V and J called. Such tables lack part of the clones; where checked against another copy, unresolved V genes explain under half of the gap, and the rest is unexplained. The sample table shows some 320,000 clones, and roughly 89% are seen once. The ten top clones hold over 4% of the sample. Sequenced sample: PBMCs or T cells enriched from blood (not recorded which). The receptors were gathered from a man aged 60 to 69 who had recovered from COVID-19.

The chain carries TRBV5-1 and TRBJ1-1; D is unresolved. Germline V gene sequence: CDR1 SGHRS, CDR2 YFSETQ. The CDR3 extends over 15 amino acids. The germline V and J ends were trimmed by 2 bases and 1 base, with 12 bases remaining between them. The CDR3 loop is CASSFVGFQNTEAFF. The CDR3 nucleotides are TGCGCCAGCAGCTTCGTCGGGTTTCAGAACACTGAAGCTTTCTTT.

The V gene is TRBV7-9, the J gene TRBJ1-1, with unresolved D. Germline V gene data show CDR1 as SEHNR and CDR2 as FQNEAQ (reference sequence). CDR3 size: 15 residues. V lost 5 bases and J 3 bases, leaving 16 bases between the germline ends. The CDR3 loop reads CASSNFMRRDTEAFF. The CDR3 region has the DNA TGTGCCAGCAGCAATTTTATGAGGAGGGACACTGAAGCTTTCTTT. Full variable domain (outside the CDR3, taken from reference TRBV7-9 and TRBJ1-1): DTGVSQNPRHKITKRGQNVTFRCDPISEHNRLYWYRQTLGQGPEFLTYFQNEAQLEKSRLLSDRFSAERPKGSFSTLEIQRTEQGDSAMYLCASSNFMRRDTEAFFGQGTRLTVV.

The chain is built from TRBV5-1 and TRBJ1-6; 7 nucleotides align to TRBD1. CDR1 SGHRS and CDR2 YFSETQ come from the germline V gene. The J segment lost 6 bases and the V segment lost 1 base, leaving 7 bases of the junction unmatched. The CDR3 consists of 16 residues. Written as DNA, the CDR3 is TGCGCCAGCAGCTTGAGGGACAGAAGATTTAATTCACCCCTCCACTTT. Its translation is CASSLRDRRFNSPLHF.

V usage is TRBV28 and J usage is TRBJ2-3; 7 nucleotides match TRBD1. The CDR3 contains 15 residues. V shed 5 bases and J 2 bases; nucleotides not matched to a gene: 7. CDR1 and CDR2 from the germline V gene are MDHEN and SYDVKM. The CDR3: CASSARGRNTDTQYF. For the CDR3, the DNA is TGTGCCAGCAGTGCCAGGGGGAGAAACACAGATACGCAGTATTTT.

The CDR3 bases are TGTGCCAGCAGTTACGTGGGGCCCGAAGATACGCAGTATTTT. Translated, it gives CASSYVGPEDTQYF. The chain has TRBV6-5 and TRBJ2-3, with D possibly being TRBD1 (5 bases). V was trimmed by 2 bases and J by 5 bases, leaving 11 bases between them. The CDR3 loop spans 14 amino acids. CDR1 is MNHEY, CDR2 SVGAGI, per germline.

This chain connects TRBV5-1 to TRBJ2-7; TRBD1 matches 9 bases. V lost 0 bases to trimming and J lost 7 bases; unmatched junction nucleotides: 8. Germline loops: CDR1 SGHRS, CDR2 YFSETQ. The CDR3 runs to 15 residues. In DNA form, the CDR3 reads TGCGCCAGCAGCTTGGGTAGGACAGGGGCGATAGAGCAGTACTTC. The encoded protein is CASSLGRTGAIEQYF.

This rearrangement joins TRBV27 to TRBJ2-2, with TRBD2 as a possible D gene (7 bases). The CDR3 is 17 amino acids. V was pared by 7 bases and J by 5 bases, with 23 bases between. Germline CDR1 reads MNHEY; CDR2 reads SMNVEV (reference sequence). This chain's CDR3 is CASMSGGGALGTGELFF. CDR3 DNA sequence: TGTGCCAGCATGTCAGGTGGGGGGGCGCTAGGGACCGGGGAGCTGTTTTTT.

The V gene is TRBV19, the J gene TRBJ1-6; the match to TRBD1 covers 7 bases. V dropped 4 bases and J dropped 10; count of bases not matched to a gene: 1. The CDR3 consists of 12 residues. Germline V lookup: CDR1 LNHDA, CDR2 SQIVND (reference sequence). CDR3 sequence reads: CASSTGGSPLHF. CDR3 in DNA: TGTGCCAGTAGTACAGGGGGGTCACCCCTCCACTTT.

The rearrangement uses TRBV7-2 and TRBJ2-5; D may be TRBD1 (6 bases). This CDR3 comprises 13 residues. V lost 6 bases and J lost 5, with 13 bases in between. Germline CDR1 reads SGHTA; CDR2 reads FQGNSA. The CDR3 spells CASRAGVGETQYF. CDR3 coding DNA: TGTGCCAGCAGGGCAGGGGTTGGGGAGACCCAGTACTTC.

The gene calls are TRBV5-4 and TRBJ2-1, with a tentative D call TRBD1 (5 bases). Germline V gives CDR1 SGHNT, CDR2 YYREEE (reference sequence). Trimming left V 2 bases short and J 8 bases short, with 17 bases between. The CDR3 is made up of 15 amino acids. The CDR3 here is CASSFTGPLSDEQFF. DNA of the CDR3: TGTGCCAGCAGCTTCACAGGCCCCCTATCGGATGAGCAGTTCTTC.

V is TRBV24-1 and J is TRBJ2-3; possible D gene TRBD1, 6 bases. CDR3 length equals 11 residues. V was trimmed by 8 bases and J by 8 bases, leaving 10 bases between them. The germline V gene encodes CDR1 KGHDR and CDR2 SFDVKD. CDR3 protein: CATTEGGTQYF. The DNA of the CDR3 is TGTGCCACCACGGAAGGGGGTACGCAGTATTTT.

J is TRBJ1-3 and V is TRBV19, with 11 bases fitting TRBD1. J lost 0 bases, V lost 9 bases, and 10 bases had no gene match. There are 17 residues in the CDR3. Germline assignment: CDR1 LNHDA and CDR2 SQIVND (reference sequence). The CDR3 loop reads CASSDRGLALSGNTIYF. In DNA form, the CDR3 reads TGTGCCAGCTCGGACAGGGGGCTCGCTCTCTCTGGAAACACCATATATTTT.

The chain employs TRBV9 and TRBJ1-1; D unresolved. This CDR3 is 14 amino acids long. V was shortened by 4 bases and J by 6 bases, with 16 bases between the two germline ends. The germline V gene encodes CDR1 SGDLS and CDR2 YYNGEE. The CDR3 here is CASSSTGVPPEAFF. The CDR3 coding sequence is TGTGCCAGCAGCTCAACCGGGGTGCCCCCTGAAGCTTTCTTT.

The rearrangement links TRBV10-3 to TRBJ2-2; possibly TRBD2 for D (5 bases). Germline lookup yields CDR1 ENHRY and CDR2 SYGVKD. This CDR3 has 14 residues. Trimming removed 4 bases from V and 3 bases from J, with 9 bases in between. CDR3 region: CAISAAGYTGELFF. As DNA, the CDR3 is TGTGCCATCAGTGCCGCGGGCTACACCGGGGAGCTGTTTTTT.

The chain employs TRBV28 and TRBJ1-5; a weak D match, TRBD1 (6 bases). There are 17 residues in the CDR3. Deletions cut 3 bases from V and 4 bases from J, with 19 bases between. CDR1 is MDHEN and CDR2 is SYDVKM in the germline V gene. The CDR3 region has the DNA TGTGCCAGCAGTTTCTGGGGGGGCAGGCACGGGAATCAGCCCCAGCATTTT. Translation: CASSFWGGRHGNQPQHF.

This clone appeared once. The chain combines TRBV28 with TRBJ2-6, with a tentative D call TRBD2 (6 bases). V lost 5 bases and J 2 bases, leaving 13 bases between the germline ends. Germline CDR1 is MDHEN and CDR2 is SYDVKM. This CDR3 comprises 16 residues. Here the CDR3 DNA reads TGTGCCAGCAGTCTACCGTGGGGGGCTGGGGCCAACGTCCTGACTTTC. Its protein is CASSLPWGAGANVLTF.